This T cell receptor (beta chain) originates from a study of blood T cells in healthy people across ages (dated by TCRdb to between 2014 and 2017). Regarding the research as a whole: In model experiments, template switching captured roughly one uniquely barcoded TCR beta cDNA molecule for every two T cells. The study measured age-related changes in TCR beta repertoire diversity using deep sequencing normalized with unique cDNA molecular identifiers. Four age groups were formed from the donors: young (average roughly 15 years), middle-aged (more than 35), aged (about 62) and long-lived (around 80). To avoid experimental bias, donors of different ages were spread randomly across the sequencing lanes. Using the same blood draw, the study looked at two additional independent replicas of 1 million unique cDNA reads for two donors, one aged 18 to 30 and the other aged 80 or older. The research as a whole found: Donor CMV infection status was unknown, potentially confounding age-related changes in expanded clonotypes. As age increased, observed TCR beta diversity per million T cells dropped in a roughly linear way, and a significant reduction was already evident by age around 41. Observed TCR beta diversity correlated strongly with the percentage of naive T cells measured by flow cytometry. Estimates of total diversity based on one million sequenced T cells were considered lower bounds and underestimates. Since profiling was done on bulk unsorted PBMCs, naive and antigen-experienced compartments could not be conclusively compared. The long-lived group showed more naive CD4+ T cells, fewer expanded clones and increased TCR diversity than the aged group, suggesting age selection.

Deletion took 0 bases off V and 3 bases off J, with a span of 12 bases between the germline ends. Taken from cysteine to phenylalanine, the CDR3 has 15 residues. Only the CDR3 portion is preserved as DNA: 45 bases, with reading frame beginning at the first base. The germline V gene yields LGHNT for CDR1 and FRNRAP for CDR2. Library preparation was by 5' RACE. The instrument given in TCRdb is Illumina HiSeq 2500. A second PCR of roughly 7 to 11 cycles was performed with a sample-barcoded 5' primer and a J-beta primer mix. Each TCR beta cDNA molecule received a unique molecular identifier from a template-switch 5' adaptor carrying 12 random nucleotides. Each sample yielded at least 2.5 million CDR3-containing paired-end reads. All of the RNA was converted into first-strand cDNA using the Mint cDNA synthesis kit, with a TRBC-specific oligonucleotide serving as the primer. After uracil-DNA glycosylase treatment, a first 18-cycle PCR used universal primers M1SS and BC2_uni_R on all cDNA. From the authors' description of their analysis: For normalization, 1 million high-quality reads were randomly selected from each sample, with every read carrying a distinct molecular identifier. Reads sharing molecular identifiers were discarded rather than binned into consensus sequences. MiTCR, set to a Q25 quality threshold and the strictest error-elimination algorithm, was used for CDR3 identification, clonotype clustering and error correction. A nonparametric unseen species model with Euler transformation was used to estimate a lower bound on total TCR beta diversity. TCRdb's own reprocessing of the public reads used fastp at Q25 and MiXCR and kept productive beta chains. All rows with the same CDR3 protein become a single entry with the most common DNA and genes. Here the V and J calls rest on TCRdb's processing, not on the authors' analysis. This sample comprises about 780,000 distinct CDR3 sequences, 35% to 50% of them detected only once. The top ten clones comprise 15% to 20% of the sample.

About this clonotype itself: The specificity of this receptor is unknown. Per-nucleotide qualities are absent, and no much larger clonotype sits a single base away.

Systemically healthy Caucasian individuals from Russia, 39 in total and aged roughly 6 to 100 years, were included as donors. Each donor gave around 9.8 milliliters of peripheral blood, collected into EDTA-treated Vacutainer tubes. PBMCs were isolated by Ficoll-Paque density-gradient centrifugation, with at least 6.5 million obtained per sample. Trizol reagent was used to extract total RNA from PBMCs, with at least 5 micrograms per sample. For every donor, an aliquot of PBMCs went through flow cytometry to measure the percentages of naive CD45RAhigh/CD27high T cells. Material for sequencing was blood. The V gene is TRBV12-5 and the J gene is TRBJ2-7, with the identity of the D gene unclear. This clonotype was sampled from a man older than 75 in good health. For the CDR3, the sequence is CASGLVMQAYYEQYF. Read as DNA, the sequence is TGTGCTAGTGGTTTGGTGATGCAGGCCTACTACGAGCAGTACTTC.